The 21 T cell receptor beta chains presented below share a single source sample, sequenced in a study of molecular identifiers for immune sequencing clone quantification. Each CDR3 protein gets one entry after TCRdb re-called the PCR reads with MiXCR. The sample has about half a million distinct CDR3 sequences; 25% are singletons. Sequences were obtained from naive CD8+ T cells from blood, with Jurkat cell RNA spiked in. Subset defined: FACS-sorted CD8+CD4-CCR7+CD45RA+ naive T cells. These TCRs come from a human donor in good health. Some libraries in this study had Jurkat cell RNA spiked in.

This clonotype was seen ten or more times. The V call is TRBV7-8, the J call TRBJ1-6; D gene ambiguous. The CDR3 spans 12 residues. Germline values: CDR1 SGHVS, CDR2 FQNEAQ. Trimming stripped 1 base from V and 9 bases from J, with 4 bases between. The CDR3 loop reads CASSLDGSPLHF. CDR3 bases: TGTGCCAGCAGCTTAGATGGTTCACCCCTCCACTTT.

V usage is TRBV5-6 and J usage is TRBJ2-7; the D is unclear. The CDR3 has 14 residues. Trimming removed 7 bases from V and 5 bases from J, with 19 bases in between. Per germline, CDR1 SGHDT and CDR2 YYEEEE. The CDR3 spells CASGLERLVDEQYF. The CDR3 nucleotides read TGTGCCAGCGGCCTAGAGAGGCTAGTAGACGAGCAGTACTTC.

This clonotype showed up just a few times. The CDR3 reads CASGGQGYEQYF. For the CDR3, the DNA is TGTGCCAGCGGAGGACAGGGCTACGAGCAGTACTTC. V gene TRBV3-1 combines with J gene TRBJ2-7; 8 bases map to TRBD1. The CDR3 covers 12 residues. Trimming took 8 bases from V and 3 from J; bases not matched to a gene: 3. The germline V gene encodes CDR1 LGHDT and CDR2 YNNKEL (reference sequence).

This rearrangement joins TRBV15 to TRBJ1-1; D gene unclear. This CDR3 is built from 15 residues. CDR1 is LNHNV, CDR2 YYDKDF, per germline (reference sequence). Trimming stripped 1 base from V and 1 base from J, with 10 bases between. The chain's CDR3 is CATSRANSWNTEAFF. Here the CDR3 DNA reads TGTGCCACCAGCAGAGCTAACAGTTGGAACACTGAAGCTTTCTTT.

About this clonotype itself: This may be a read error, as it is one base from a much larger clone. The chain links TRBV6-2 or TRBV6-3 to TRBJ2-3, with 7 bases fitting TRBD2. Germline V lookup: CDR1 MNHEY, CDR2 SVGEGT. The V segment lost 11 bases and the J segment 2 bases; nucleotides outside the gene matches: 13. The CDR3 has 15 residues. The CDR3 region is CAGESGLRATDTQYF. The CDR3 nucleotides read TGTGCCGGCGAATCGGGACTACGAGCCACAGATACGCAGTATTTT.

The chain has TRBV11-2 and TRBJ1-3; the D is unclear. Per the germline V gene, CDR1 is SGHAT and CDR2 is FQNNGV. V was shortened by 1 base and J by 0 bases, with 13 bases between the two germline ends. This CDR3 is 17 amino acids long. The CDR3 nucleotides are TGTGCCAGCAGCTTAGGCAGGCAAACCACCTCTGGAAACACCATATATTTT. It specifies CASSLGRQTTSGNTIYF.

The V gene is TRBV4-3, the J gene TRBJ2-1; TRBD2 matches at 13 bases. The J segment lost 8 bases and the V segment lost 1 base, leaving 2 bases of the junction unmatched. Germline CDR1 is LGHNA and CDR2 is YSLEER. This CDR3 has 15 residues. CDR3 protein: CASSQGTSGSHEQFF. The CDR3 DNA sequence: TGCGCCAGCAGCCAAGGGACTAGCGGGAGCCATGAGCAGTTCTTC.

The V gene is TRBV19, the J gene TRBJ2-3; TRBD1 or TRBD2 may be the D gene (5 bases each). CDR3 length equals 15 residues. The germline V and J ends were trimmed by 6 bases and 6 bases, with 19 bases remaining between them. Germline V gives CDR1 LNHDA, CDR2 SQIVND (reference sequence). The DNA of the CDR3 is TGTGCCAGTAGGATGAATGGGGGAGTGGCGGATACGCAGTATTTT. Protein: CASRMNGGVADTQYF.

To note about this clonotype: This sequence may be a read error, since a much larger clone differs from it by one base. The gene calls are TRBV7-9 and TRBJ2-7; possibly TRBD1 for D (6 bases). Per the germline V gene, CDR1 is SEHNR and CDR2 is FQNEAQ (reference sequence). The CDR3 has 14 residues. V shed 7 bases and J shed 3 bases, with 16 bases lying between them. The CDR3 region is CASTPGQGSYEQYF. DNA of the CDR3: TGTGCCAGCACCCCGGGTCAGGGGAGCTACGAGCAGTACTTC.

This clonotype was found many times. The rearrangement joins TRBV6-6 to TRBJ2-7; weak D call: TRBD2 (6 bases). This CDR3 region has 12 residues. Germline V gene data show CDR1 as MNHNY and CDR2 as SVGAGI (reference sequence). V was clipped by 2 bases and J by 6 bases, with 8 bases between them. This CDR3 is CASSYIGGEQYF. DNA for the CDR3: TGTGCCAGCAGTTACATCGGGGGCGAGCAGTACTTC.

CDR3 sequence: CSARDGQHSARYNEQYF. The CDR3 DNA reads as TGCAGTGCTAGAGATGGGCAGCACAGCGCCCGTTACAACGAGCAGTACTTC. The J gene is TRBJ2-7, the V gene TRBV20-1; D is undetermined. CDR1 and CDR2 from the germline V gene are DFQATT and SNEGSKA (reference sequence). The CDR3 runs to 17 residues. With 0 bases removed from V and 5 bases from J, the gap between germline ends came to 23 bases.

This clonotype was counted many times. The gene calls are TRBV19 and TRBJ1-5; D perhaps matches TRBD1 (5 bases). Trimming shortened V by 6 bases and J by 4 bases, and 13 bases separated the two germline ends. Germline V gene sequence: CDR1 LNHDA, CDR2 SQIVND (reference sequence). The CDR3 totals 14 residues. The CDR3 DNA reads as TGTGCCAGTAGCCCAAGCGGGGGAAATCAGCCCCAGCATTTT. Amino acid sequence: CASSPSGGNQPQHF.

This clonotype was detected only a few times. CDR3 sequence: CASSLSGTGLYNEQFF. CDR3 DNA: TGTGCCAGCAGTTTATCCGGGACAGGCCTATACAATGAGCAGTTCTTC. The chain joins TRBV27 to TRBJ2-1; 8 bases are shared with TRBD1. The CDR3 consists of 16 residues. Germline trimming cut 0 bases from V and 4 bases from J; bases unmatched to any gene: 5. Germline CDR1 is MNHEY and CDR2 is SMNVEV (reference sequence).

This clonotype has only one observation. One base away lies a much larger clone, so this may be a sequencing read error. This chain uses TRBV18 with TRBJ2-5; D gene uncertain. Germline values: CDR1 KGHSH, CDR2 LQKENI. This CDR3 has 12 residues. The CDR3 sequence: CASSPPQETRYF. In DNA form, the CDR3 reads TGTGCCAGCTCACCACCGCAAGAGACCCGGTACTTC.

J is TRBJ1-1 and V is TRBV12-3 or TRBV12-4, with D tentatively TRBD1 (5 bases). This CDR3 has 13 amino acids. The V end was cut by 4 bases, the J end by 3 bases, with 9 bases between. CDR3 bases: TGTGCCAGCAGTTGGAACAGGCACACTGAAGCTTTCTTT. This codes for CASSWNRHTEAFF.

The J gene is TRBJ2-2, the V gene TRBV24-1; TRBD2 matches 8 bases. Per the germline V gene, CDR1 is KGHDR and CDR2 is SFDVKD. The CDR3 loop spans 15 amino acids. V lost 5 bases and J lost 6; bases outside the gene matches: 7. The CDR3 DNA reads TGTGCCACCAGTGGAGCGGGAGTTGGCGCCGGGGAGCTGTTTTTT. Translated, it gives CATSGAGVGAGELFF.

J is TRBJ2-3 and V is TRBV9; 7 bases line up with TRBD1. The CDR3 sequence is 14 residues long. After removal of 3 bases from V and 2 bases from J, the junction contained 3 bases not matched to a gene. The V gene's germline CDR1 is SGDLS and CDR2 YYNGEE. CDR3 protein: CASSAGQLTDTQYF. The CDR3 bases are TGTGCCAGCAGCGCGGGACAGCTCACAGATACGCAGTATTTT.

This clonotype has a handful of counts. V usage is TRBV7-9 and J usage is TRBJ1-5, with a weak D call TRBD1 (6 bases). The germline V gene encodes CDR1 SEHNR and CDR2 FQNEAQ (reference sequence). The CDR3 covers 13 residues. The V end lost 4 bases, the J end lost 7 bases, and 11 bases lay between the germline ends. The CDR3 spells CASSSTTGQPQHF. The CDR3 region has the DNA TGTGCCAGCAGCTCGACGACAGGCCAGCCCCAGCATTTT.

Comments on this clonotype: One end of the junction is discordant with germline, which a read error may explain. The CDR3 DNA sequence: TGCAGCTTTGAGGATACGAGGGTAGGCGCTGAAGCTTTCTTT. The encoded protein is CSFEDTRVGAEAFF. V is TRBV29-1 and J is TRBJ1-1, with unresolved D. CDR1 and CDR2 (germline): SQVTM, ANQGSEA. This CDR3 is built from 14 residues.

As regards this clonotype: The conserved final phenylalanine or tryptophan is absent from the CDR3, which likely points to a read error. This CDR3 is CASSPRGGALNTEAFI. In DNA form, the CDR3 reads TGTGCCAGCAGCCCCCGTGGAGGGGCGTTGAACACTGAAGCTTTCATT. The rearrangement uses TRBV7-9 and TRBJ1-1; D possibly corresponds to TRBD1 (5 bases). Germline CDR1 SEHNR, CDR2 FQNEAQ (reference sequence). CDR3 size: 16 residues. Deletions cut 5 bases from V and 0 bases from J, with 16 bases between.

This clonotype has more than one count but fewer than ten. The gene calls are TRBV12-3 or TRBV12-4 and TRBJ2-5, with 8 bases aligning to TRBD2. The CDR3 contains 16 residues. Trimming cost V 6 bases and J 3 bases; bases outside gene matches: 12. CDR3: CASSHSPGRGEETQYF. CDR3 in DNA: TGTGCCAGCAGCCATTCCCCTGGGCGGGGGGAAGAGACCCAGTACTTC.